These T cell receptor beta chains were read from a single sample in a study of cytomegalovirus exposure and HLA in healthy donors. Only in-frame clones appear in the TCRdb table, and some are missing; sequencing was by immunoSEQ multiplex PCR. The sample lists 45,000 to 60,000 clones, roughly 73% occurring once. Sequencing input: PBMCs. The receptors derive from a man between 18 and 29 years old in good health and CMV-seronegative. The conserved cysteine and the conserved F or W are not part of the CDR3 here. D genes are given only for firm matches. Clone size is stated in some rows and not others, as once, few, many or a class when expanded.

v_call: TRBV28
d_call: -
j_call: TRBJ2-1
clone_size: -
cdr3_aa: ASSLSLGSSYNEQF

v_call: TRBV19
d_call: -
j_call: TRBJ1-1
clone_size: -
cdr3_aa: ASTRASVNTEAF

v_call: TRBV7-9
d_call: TRBD2
j_call: TRBJ2-1
clone_size: -
cdr3_aa: ASSTRLAGGIYNEQF

v_call: TRBV25-1
d_call: -
j_call: TRBJ1-3
clone_size: -
cdr3_aa: ASSEFGGTGNTIY

v_call: TRBV7-9
d_call: -
j_call: TRBJ1-2
clone_size: -
cdr3_aa: ASSSETGIYGYT

v_call: TRBV7-9
d_call: -
j_call: TRBJ1-1
clone_size: once
cdr3_aa: ASSLSARVVDTEAF

v_call: TRBV18
d_call: -
j_call: TRBJ1-2
clone_size: -
cdr3_aa: ASSPTGANYGYT

v_call: TRBV27
d_call: -
j_call: TRBJ2-7
clone_size: -
cdr3_aa: ASSFFQGNEQY

v_call: TRBV5-6
d_call: -
j_call: TRBJ2-2
clone_size: few
cdr3_aa: ASGRWGPGELF

v_call: TRBV5-1
d_call: -
j_call: TRBJ2-7
clone_size: -
cdr3_aa: ASSRDRTGEQY

v_call: TRBV6-5
d_call: TRBD2
j_call: TRBJ2-3
clone_size: -
cdr3_aa: ASSSTSGTTDTQY

v_call: TRBV6-5
d_call: TRBD1
j_call: TRBJ1-1
clone_size: -
cdr3_aa: ASRRQGIVTEAF

v_call: TRBV6-5
d_call: -
j_call: TRBJ1-5
clone_size: -
cdr3_aa: ASRPDSSNQPQH